A single sample gave rise to the 3 T cell receptor beta chains below, sequenced in a study of cytomegalovirus exposure and HLA in healthy donors. PCR involved 60 Vbeta and 13 Jbeta primers. Using immunoSEQ multiplex PCR, the repertoire was profiled, and TCRdb retains in-frame clones only, with some absent. The sample yields some 170,000 clones, about four fifths seen once. Sequencing input: PBMCs. The receptors here all came from a young woman in good health and CMV-seropositive.

The rearrangement uses TRBV29-1 and TRBJ1-2; 8 nucleotides agree with TRBD1. The V gene's germline CDR1 is SQVTM and CDR2 ANQGSEA. V was clipped by 5 bases and J by 4 bases; unmatched bases: 9. The CDR3 totals 14 residues. The CDR3 sequence: CSVKQGDEVYGYTF. The CDR3 DNA is TGCAGCGTTAAACAGGGGGATGAAGTCTATGGCTACACCTTC.

The chain combines TRBV7-8 with TRBJ2-7, with 7 bases lining up with TRBD2. CDR3 length: 17 amino acids. V shed 2 bases, J shed 1 base, and the junction held 11 bases outside the gene matches. Germline V gene lookup returns CDR1 SGHVS and CDR2 FQNEAQ. The CDR3 here is CASSLTGRASGSYEQYF. CDR3 in DNA: TGTGCCAGCAGCTTAACGGGTCGGGCTAGCGGTTCCTACGAGCAGTACTTC.

The J gene is TRBJ1-1, the V gene TRBV19, with 10 bases aligning to TRBD1. V lost 10 bases to trimming and J lost 1 base; unmatched junction nucleotides: 3. Germline V gene lookup returns CDR1 LNHDA and CDR2 SQIVND (reference sequence). This CDR3 contains 13 residues. The chain's CDR3 is CAIRDRGNTEAFF. CDR3 DNA sequence: TGTGCCATCCGGGACAGGGGGAACACTGAAGCTTTCTTT.